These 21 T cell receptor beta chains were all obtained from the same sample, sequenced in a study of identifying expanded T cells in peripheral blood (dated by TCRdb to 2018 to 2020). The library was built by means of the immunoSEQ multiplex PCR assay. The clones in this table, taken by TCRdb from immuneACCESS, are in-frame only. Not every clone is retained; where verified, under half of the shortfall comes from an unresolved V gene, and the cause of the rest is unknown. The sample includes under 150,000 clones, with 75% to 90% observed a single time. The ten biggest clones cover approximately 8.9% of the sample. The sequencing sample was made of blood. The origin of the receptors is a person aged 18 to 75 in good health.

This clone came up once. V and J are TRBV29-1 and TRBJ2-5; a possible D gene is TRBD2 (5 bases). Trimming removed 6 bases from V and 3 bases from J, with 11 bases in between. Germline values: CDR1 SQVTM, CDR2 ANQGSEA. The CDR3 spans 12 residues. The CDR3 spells CSVRRPEETQYF. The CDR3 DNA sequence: TGCAGCGTCAGGAGGCCGGAAGAGACCCAGTACTTC.

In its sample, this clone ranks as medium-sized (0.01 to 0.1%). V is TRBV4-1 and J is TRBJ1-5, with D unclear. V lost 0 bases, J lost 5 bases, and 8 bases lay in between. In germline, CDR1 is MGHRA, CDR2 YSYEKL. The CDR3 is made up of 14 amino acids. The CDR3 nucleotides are TGCGCCAGCAGCCAAGATCCGGGTTATCAGCCCCAGCATTTT. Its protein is CASSQDPGYQPQHF.

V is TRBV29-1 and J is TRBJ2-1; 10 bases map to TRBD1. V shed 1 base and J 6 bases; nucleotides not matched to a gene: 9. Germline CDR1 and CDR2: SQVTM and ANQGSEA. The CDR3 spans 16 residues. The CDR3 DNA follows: TGCAGCGTTGAAGGGTTAGACAGGGGGCGACTCAATGAGCAGTTCTTC. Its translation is CSVEGLDRGRLNEQFF.

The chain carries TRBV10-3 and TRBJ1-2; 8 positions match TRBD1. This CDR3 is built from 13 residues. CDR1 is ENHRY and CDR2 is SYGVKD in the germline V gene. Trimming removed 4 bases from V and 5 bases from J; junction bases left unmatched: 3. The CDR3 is CAISGRGQYGYTF. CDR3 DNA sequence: TGTGCCATCAGTGGCAGGGGGCAATATGGCTACACCTTC.

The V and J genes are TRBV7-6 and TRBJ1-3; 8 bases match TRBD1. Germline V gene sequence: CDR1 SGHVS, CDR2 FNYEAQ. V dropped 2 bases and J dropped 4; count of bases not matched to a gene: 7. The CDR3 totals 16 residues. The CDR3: CASSLKSRQGGNTIYF. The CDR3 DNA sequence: TGTGCCAGCAGCTTAAAATCGAGACAGGGGGGAAACACCATATATTTT.

CDR3 nucleotides: TGCAGCGTTTGGACGGGAGCCTACGAGCAGTACTTC. Translation gives CSVWTGAYEQYF. This chain joins TRBV29-1 and TRBJ2-7; possibly TRBD2 for D (6 bases). Trimming cost V 5 bases and J 2 bases, with 10 bases left between them. This CDR3 comprises 12 residues. Germline CDR1 reads SQVTM; CDR2 reads ANQGSEA.

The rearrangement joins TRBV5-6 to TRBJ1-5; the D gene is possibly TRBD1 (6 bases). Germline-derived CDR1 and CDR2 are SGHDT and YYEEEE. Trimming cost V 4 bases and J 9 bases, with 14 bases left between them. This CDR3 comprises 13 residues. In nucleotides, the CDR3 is TGTGCCAGCAGCCCCGCAGGGGAGAGGCCCCAGCATTTT. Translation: CASSPAGERPQHF.

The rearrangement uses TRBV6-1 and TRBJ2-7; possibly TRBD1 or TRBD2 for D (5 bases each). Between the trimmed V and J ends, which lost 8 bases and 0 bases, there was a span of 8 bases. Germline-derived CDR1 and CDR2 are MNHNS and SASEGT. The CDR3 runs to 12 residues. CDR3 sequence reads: CASGTASYEQYF. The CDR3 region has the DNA TGTGCCAGCGGGACGGCCTCCTACGAGCAGTACTTC.

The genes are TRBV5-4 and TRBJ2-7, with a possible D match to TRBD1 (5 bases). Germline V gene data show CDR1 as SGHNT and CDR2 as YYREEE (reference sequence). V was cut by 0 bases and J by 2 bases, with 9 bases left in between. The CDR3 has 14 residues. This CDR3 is CASSLGQPPYEQYF. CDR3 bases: TGTGCCAGCAGCTTGGGACAGCCTCCCTACGAGCAGTACTTC.

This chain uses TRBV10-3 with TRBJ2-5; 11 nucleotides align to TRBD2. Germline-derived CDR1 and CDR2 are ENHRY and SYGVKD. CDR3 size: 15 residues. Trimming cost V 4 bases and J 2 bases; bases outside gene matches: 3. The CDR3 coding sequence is TGTGCCATCAGTGGGGGGACTAGCGGTCAAGAGACCCAGTACTTC. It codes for CAISGGTSGQETQYF.

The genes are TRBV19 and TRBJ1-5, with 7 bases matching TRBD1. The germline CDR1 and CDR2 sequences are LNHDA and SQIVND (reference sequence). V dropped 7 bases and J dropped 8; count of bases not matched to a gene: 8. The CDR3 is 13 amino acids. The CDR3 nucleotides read TGTGCCAGTAATGACAGGGTACATGAGCCCCAGCATTTT. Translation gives CASNDRVHEPQHF.

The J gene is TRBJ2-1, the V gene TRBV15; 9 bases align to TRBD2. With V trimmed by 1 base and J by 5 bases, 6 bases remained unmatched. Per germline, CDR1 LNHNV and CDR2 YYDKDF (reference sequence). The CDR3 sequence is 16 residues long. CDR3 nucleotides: TGTGCCACCAGCAGAGTCCGCGAGCGGGAGGACAATGAGCAGTTCTTC. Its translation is CATSRVREREDNEQFF.

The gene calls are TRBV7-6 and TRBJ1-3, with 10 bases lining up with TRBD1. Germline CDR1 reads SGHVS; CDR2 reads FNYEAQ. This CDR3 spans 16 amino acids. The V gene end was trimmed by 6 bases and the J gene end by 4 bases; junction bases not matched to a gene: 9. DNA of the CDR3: TGTGCCAGCAGTTCCAGGGACAGGGGATCAGGAAACACCATATATTTT. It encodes CASSSRDRGSGNTIYF.

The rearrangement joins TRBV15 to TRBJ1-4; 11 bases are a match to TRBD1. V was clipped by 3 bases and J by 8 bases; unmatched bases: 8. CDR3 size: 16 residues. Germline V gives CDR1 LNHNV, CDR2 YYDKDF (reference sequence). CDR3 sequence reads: CATSRDRGRGVEKLFF. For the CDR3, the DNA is TGTGCCACCAGCAGGGACAGGGGGCGCGGTGTGGAAAAACTGTTTTTT.

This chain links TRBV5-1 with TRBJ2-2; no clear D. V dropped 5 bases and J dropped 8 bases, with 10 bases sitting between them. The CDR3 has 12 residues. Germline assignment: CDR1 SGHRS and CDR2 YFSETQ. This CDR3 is CASRSPGGELFF. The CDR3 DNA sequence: TGCGCCAGCAGATCGCCGGGTGGGGAGCTGTTTTTT.

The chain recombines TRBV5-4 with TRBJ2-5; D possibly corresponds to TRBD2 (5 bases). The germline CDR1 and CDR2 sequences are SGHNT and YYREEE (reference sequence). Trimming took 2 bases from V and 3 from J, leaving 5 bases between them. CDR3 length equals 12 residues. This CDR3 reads CASSFGEETQYF. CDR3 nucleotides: TGTGCCAGCAGCTTCGGGGAAGAGACCCAGTACTTC.

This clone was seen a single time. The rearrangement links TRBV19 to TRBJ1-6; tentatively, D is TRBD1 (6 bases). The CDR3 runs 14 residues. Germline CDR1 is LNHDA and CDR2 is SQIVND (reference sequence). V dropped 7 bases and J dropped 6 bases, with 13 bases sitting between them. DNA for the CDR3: TGTGCCAGTACCCCGGGACACTTTAATTCACCCCTCCACTTT. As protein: CASTPGHFNSPLHF. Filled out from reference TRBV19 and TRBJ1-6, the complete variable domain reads DGGITQSPKYLFRKEGQNVTLSCEQNLNHDAMYWYRQDPGQGLRLIYYSQIVNDFQKGDIAEGYSVSREKKESFPLTVTSAQKNPTAFYLCASTPGHFNSPLHFGNGTRLTVT.

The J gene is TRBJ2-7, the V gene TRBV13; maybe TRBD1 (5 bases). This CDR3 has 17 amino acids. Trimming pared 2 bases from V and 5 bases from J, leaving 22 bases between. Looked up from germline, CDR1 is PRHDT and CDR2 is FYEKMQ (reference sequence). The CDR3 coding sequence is TGTGCCAGCAGCTTAATGGCACAGGAAAAATACCTAGACGAGCAGTACTTC. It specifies CASSLMAQEKYLDEQYF. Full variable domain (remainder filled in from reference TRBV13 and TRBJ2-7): AAGVIQSPRHLIKEKRETATLKCYPIPRHDTVYWYQQGPGQDPQFLISFYEKMQSDKGSIPDRFSAQQFSDYHSELNMSSLELGDSALYFCASSLMAQEKYLDEQYFGPGTRLTVT.

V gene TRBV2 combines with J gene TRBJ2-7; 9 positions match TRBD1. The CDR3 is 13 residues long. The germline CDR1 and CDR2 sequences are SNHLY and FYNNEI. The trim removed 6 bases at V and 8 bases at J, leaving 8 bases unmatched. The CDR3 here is CASSGPGQGKQYF. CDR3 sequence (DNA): TGTGCCAGCAGCGGGCCGGGACAGGGTAAGCAGTACTTC.

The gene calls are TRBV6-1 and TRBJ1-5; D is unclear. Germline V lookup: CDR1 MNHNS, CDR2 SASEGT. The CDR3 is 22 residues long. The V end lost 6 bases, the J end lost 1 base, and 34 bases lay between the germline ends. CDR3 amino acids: CASSEFAIAPLQDSRSNQPQHF. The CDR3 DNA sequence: TGTGCCAGCAGCGAATTTGCGATCGCCCCCCTCCAGGACTCTCGCAGCAATCAGCCCCAGCATTTT.

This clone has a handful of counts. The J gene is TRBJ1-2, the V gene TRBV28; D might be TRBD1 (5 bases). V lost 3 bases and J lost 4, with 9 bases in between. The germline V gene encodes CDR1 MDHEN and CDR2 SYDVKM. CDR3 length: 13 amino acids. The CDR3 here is CASSFRETYGYTF. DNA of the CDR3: TGTGCCAGCAGTTTCAGGGAGACCTATGGCTACACCTTC.